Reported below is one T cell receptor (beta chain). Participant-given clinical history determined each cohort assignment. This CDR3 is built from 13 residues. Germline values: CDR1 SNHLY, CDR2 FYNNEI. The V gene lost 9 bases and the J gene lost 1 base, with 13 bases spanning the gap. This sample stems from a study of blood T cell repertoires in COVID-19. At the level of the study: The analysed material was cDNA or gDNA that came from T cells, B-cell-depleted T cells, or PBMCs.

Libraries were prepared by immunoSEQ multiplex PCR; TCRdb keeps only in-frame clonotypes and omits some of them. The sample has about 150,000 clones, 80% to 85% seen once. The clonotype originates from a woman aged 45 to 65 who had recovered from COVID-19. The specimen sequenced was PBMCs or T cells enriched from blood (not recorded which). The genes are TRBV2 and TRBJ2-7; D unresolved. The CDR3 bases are TGTGCCAGTTGGGCAGCCGCTTCCTACGAGCAGTACTTC. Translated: CASWAAASYEQYF.